A selection of T cell receptor beta chains follows, all from one sample in a study of T cell repertoires in cytomegalovirus infection. TCRdb re-analysed the reads in MiXCR, keeping a single row per CDR3 protein. Among approximately 300,000 distinct CDR3 sequences, about 27% were seen once, and the ten largest hold around 20%. These receptors have no identified antigens. The input for sequencing was cultured PBMCs, taken from culture after CMV antigen stimulation. The receptors stem from a human donor in good health (CMV status not recorded). Some clones in this sample may be carry-over from other donors' samples. CDR3s include the opening cysteine and the closing phenylalanine or tryptophan. D genes are given only for firm matches. Size is stated for part of the rows, as once, few or many counts, or as a class when the clone is expanded.

v_gene: TRBV29-1; j_gene: TRBJ2-5; abundance: .; d_gene: TRBD1; CDR3aa: CSTGQSQETQYF; CDR3nt: TGCAGCACGGGACAGAGCCAAGAGACCCAGTACTTC
v_gene: TRBV6-1; j_gene: TRBJ2-1; abundance: .; d_gene: .; CDR3aa: CASCRGGFNEQFF; CDR3nt: TGTGCCAGCTGCAGGGGGGGGTTCAATGAGCAGTTCTTC
v_gene: TRBV7-9; j_gene: TRBJ1-6; abundance: .; d_gene: .; CDR3aa: CASSYYRDSASPLHF; CDR3nt: TGTGCCAGCAGCTATTACCGGGACTCAGCTTCACCCCTCCACTTT
v_gene: TRBV11-2; j_gene: TRBJ2-7; abundance: .; d_gene: TRBD1; CDR3aa: CASSLGLLGGDYEQYF; CDR3nt: TGTGCCAGCAGCTTAGGCCTGTTAGGGGGCGACTACGAGCAGTACTTC
v_gene: TRBV5-4; j_gene: TRBJ2-7; abundance: few; d_gene: .; CDR3aa: CASSSTGQFYEQYF; CDR3nt: TGTGCCAGCAGCTCGACCGGACAATTCTACGAGCAGTACTTC
v_gene: TRBV2; j_gene: TRBJ2-1; abundance: .; d_gene: TRBD2; CDR3aa: CAAAGVDNEQFF; CDR3nt: TGTGCCGCCGCGGGGGTAGACAATGAGCAGTTCTTC
v_gene: TRBV7-1; j_gene: TRBJ2-7; abundance: few; d_gene: .; CDR3aa: CASSAGTFYEQYF; CDR3nt: TGTGCCAGCAGCGCCGGGACTTTCTACGAGCAGTACTTC
v_gene: TRBV7-8; j_gene: TRBJ1-1; abundance: few; d_gene: .; CDR3aa: CASSSRTVLNTEAFF; CDR3nt: TGTGCCAGCAGCTCACGGACAGTCCTAAACACTGAAGCTTTCTTT
v_gene: TRBV6-1; j_gene: TRBJ2-7; abundance: few; d_gene: .; CDR3aa: CASRERHSNYEQYF; CDR3nt: TGTGCCAGCAGGGAAAGACACTCCAACTACGAGCAGTACTTC
v_gene: TRBV11-2; j_gene: TRBJ1-3; abundance: .; d_gene: TRBD1; CDR3aa: CASSTGTGDTIYF; CDR3nt: TGTGCCAGCAGCACAGGGACAGGGGACACCATATATTTT
v_gene: TRBV19; j_gene: TRBJ2-1; abundance: .; d_gene: TRBD2; CDR3aa: CASSSPSGNEQFF; CDR3nt: TGTGCCAGTAGTTCGCCTAGCGGTAATGAGCAGTTCTTC
v_gene: TRBV4-1; j_gene: TRBJ1-5; abundance: .; d_gene: .; CDR3aa: CASSQAEHSNQPQHF; CDR3nt: TGTGCCAGCAGCCAGGCAGAGCATAGCAATCAGCCCCAGCATTTT
v_gene: TRBV12-3/TRBV12-4; j_gene: TRBJ2-3; abundance: many; d_gene: TRBD2; CDR3aa: CASSFFSGAFTDTQYF; CDR3nt: TGTGCCAGCAGTTTCTTTAGCGGGGCATTCACAGATACGCAGTATTTT
v_gene: TRBV20-1; j_gene: TRBJ2-5; abundance: few; d_gene: .; CDR3aa: CSAKAYLKGGHRDGGRQETQYF; CDR3nt: TGCAGTGCTAAGGCTTACCTCAAAGGGGGTCACCGGGACGGGGGCCGACAAGAGACCCAGTACTTC
v_gene: TRBV7-2; j_gene: TRBJ2-3; abundance: many; d_gene: .; CDR3aa: CASSPGPYTQTDTQYF; CDR3nt: TGTGCCAGCAGCCCCGGGCCTTACACGCAAACAGATACGCAGTATTTT
v_gene: TRBV29-1; j_gene: TRBJ2-2; abundance: .; d_gene: .; CDR3aa: CSADRSAGELFF; CDR3nt: TGCAGCGCGGACCGGAGTGCCGGGGAGCTGTTTTTT
v_gene: TRBV6-5; j_gene: TRBJ2-3; abundance: .; d_gene: TRBD2; CDR3aa: CASSYGGGGGLTDTQYF; CDR3nt: TGTGCCAGCAGTTACGGGGGGGGGGGAGGCCTCACAGATACGCAGTATTTT
v_gene: TRBV6-5; j_gene: TRBJ1-1; abundance: .; d_gene: .; CDR3aa: CASVPPQGRGTEAFF; CDR3nt: TGTGCCAGCGTCCCCCCCCAGGGGCGAGGCACTGAAGCTTTCTTT
v_gene: TRBV7-9; j_gene: TRBJ1-1; abundance: few; d_gene: TRBD1; CDR3aa: CASSSSMAGQANTEAFF; CDR3nt: TGTGCCAGCAGCTCTTCGATGGCAGGACAGGCTAACACTGAAGCTTTCTTT
v_gene: TRBV7-2; j_gene: TRBJ2-7; abundance: .; d_gene: TRBD2; CDR3aa: CASSFRGRASEQYF; CDR3nt: TGTGCCAGCAGCTTCCGCGGGAGGGCCTCCGAGCAGTACTTC
v_gene: TRBV12-5; j_gene: TRBJ2-1; abundance: .; d_gene: .; CDR3aa: CASGPSSDHEQFF; CDR3nt: TGTGCTAGTGGCCCCTCCAGCGACCATGAGCAGTTCTTC
v_gene: TRBV27; j_gene: TRBJ2-7; abundance: .; d_gene: TRBD2; CDR3aa: CASSLGRGRRSSQQYF; CDR3nt: TGTGCCAGCAGTTTAGGGAGGGGACGCCGGTCCTCCCAGCAGTACTTC
v_gene: TRBV7-2; j_gene: TRBJ2-1; abundance: many; d_gene: .; CDR3aa: CASSRPGLRSYNEQFF; CDR3nt: TGTGCCAGCAGCCGTCCGGGGCTACGCTCCTACAATGAGCAGTTCTTC
v_gene: TRBV6-1; j_gene: TRBJ1-5; abundance: .; d_gene: .; CDR3aa: CATSAGGRNQPQHF; CDR3nt: TGTGCCACCTCCGCCGGGGGACGCAATCAGCCCCAGCATTTT
v_gene: TRBV7-2; j_gene: TRBJ2-7; abundance: many; d_gene: TRBD2; CDR3aa: CASSPELVAGYEQYF; CDR3nt: TGTGCCAGCAGCCCAGAACTAGTAGCGGGCTACGAGCAGTACTTC
v_gene: TRBV7-3; j_gene: TRBJ1-1; abundance: few; d_gene: .; CDR3aa: CASSRGGVNTEAFF; CDR3nt: TGTGCCAGCAGCCGGGGAGGAGTGAACACTGAAGCTTTCTTT
v_gene: TRBV5-1; j_gene: TRBJ2-5; abundance: few; d_gene: .; CDR3aa: CASSLGAGREETQYF; CDR3nt: TGCGCCAGCTCATTAGGGGCGGGACGGGAAGAGACCCAGTACTTC
v_gene: TRBV7-2; j_gene: TRBJ2-3; abundance: .; d_gene: TRBD2; CDR3aa: CASSPTSGTDTQYF; CDR3nt: TGTGCCAGCAGCCCGACTAGCGGCACAGATACGCAGTATTTT
v_gene: TRBV20-1; j_gene: TRBJ1-5; abundance: .; d_gene: .; CDR3aa: CSASGGDGNQPQHF; CDR3nt: TGCAGTGCTAGCGGGGGGGATGGCAATCAGCCCCAGCATTTT
v_gene: TRBV10-3; j_gene: TRBJ2-4; abundance: few; d_gene: .; CDR3aa: CAISEGAENIQYF; CDR3nt: TGTGCCATCAGTGAAGGGGCAGAAAACATTCAGTACTTC